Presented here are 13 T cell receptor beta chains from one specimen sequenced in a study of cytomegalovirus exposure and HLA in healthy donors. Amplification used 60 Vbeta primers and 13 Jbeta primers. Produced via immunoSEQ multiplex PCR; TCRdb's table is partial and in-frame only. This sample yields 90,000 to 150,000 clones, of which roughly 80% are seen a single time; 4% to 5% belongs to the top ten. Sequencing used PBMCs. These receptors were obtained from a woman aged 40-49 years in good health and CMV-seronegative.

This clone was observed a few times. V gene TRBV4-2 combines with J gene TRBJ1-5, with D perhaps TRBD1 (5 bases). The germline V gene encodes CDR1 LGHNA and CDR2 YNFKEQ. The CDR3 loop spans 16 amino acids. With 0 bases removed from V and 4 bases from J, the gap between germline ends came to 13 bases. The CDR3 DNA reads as TGTGCCAGCAGCCAAGACCCTCAGGGAAATAATCAGCCCCAGCATTTT. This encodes CASSQDPQGNNQPQHF.

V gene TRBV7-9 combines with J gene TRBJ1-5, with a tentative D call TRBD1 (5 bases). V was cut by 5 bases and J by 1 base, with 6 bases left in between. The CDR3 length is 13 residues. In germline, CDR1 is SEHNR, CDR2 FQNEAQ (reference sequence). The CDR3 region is CASSRQSNQPQHF. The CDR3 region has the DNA TGTGCCAGCAGCAGACAGAGCAATCAGCCCCAGCATTTT.

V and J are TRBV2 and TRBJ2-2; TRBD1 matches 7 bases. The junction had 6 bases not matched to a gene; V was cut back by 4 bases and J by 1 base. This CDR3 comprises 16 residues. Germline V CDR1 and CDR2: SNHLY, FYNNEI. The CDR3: CASSVQPGGNTGELFF. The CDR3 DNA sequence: TGTGCCAGCAGTGTACAGCCAGGGGGGAACACCGGGGAGCTGTTTTTT.

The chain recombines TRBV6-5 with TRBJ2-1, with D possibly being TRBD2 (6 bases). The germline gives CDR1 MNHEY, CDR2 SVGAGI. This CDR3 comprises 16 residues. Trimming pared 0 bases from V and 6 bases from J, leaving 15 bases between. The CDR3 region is CASSYSLPYSGNEQFF. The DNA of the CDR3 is TGTGCCAGCAGTTACTCCCTCCCCTATAGCGGCAATGAGCAGTTCTTC.

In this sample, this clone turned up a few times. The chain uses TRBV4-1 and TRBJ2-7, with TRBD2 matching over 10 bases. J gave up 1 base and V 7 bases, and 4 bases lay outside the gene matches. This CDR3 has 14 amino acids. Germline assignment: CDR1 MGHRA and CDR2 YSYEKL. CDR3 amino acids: CASKASGRSYEQYF. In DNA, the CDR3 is TGCGCCAGCAAGGCTAGCGGGAGATCCTACGAGCAGTACTTC.

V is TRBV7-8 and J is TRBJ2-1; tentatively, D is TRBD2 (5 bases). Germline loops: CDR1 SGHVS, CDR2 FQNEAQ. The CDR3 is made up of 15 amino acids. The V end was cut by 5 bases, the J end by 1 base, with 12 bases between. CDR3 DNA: TGTGCCAGCAGCCCACGGCCGGGATCCTACAATGAGCAGTTCTTC. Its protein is CASSPRPGSYNEQFF.

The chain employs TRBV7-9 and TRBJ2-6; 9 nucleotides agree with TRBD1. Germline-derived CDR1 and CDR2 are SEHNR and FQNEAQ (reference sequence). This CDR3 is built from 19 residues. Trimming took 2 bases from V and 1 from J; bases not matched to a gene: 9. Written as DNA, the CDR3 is TGTGCCAGCAGCTTATGGGTCGGGACAGGGTTTTCTGGGGCCAACGTCCTGACTTTC. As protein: CASSLWVGTGFSGANVLTF.

The chain's CDR3 is CASSPQVSSYNEQFF. The CDR3 nucleotides read TGTGCCAGCAGCCCACAGGTGAGCTCCTACAATGAGCAGTTCTTC. The chain couples TRBV11-3 to TRBJ2-1; D perhaps matches TRBD1 (5 bases). The V end lost 5 bases, the J end lost 0 bases, and 11 bases lay between the germline ends. Germline V lookup: CDR1 SGHNT, CDR2 YENEEA. The CDR3 contains 15 residues.

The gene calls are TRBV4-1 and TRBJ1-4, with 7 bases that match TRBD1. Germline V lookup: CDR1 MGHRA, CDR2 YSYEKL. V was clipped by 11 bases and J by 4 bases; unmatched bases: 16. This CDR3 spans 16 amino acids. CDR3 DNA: TGCGCCCCCGATAAAGAAAATGGGACAGATAATGAAAAACTGTTTTTT. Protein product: CAPDKENGTDNEKLFF.

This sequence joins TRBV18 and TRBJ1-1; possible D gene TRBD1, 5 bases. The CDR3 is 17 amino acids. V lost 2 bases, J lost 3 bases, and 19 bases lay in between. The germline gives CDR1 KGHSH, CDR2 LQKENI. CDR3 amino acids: CASSPRDGGLMDTEAFF. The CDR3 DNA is TGTGCCAGCTCACCAAGGGACGGAGGGTTAATGGACACTGAAGCTTTCTTT. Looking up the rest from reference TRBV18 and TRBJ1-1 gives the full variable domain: NAGVMQNPRHLVRRRGQEARLRCSPMKGHSHVYWYRQLPEEGLKFMVYLQKENIIDESGMPKERFSAEFPKEGPSILRIQQVVRGDSAAYFCASSPRDGGLMDTEAFFGQGTRLTVV.

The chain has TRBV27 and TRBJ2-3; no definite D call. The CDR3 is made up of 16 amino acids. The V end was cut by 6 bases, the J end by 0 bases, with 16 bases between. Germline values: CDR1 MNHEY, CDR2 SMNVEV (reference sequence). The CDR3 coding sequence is TGTGCCAGCAGCCTCATACACAGCACTAGCACAGATACGCAGTATTTT. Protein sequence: CASSLIHSTSTDTQYF.

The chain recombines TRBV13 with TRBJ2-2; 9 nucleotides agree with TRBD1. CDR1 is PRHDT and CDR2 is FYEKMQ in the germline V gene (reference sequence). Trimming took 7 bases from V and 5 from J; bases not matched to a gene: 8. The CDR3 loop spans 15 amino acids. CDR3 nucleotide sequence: TGTGCCAGCAACTATAGGACAGGGGTGACCGGGGAGCTGTTTTTT. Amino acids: CASNYRTGVTGELFF.

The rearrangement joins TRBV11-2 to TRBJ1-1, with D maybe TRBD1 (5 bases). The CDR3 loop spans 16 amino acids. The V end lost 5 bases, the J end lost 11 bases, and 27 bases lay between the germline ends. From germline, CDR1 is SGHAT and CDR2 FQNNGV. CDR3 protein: CASSRTGQGIVSIAFF. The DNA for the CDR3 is TGTGCCAGCAGCCGAACTGGCCAGGGAATAGTGAGTATCGCTTTCTTT.